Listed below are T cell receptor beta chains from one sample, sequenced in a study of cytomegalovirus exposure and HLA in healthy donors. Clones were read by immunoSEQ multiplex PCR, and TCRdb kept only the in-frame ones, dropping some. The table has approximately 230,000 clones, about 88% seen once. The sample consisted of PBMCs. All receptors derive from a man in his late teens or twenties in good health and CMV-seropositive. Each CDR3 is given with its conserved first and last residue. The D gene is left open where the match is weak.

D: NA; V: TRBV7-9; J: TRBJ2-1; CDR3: CASSLTAEQFF; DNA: TGTGCCAGCAGCTTAACAGCAGAGCAGTTCTTC
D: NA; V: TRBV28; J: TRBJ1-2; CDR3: CASSLFARGGGYTF; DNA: TGTGCCAGCAGTTTATTTGCTCGGGGAGGGGGCTACACCTTC
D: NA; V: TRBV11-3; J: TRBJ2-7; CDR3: CASSLGTGSYEQYF; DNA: TGTGCCAGCAGCTTAGGCACAGGCTCCTACGAGCAGTACTTC
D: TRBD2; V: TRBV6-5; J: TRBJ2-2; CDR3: CATLGAGGTGELFF; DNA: TGTGCCACACTCGGGGCGGGGGGCACCGGGGAGCTGTTTTTT
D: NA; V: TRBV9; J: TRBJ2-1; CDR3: CASTLEGNGYNEQFF; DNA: TGTGCCAGCACCCTAGAGGGGAACGGCTACAATGAGCAGTTCTTC
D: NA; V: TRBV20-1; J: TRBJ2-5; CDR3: CSARAGETQYF; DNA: TGCAGTGCCCGAGCGGGAGAGACCCAGTACTTC
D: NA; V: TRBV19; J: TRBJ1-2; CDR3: CASTSFQGGGYTF; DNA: TGTGCCAGTACGAGTTTCCAGGGAGGTGGCTACACCTTC
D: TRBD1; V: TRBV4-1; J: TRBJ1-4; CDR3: CASSQDRVLATNEKLFF; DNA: TGCGCCAGCAGCCAGGACAGGGTTTTGGCAACTAATGAAAAACTGTTTTTT
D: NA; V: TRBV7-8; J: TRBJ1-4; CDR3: CASSRGATNEKLFF; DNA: TGTGCCAGCAGCCGAGGGGCAACTAATGAAAAACTGTTTTTT
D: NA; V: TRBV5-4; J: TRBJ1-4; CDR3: CASSRDGSTNEKLFF; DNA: TGTGCCAGCAGCCGGGACGGCAGCACTAATGAAAAACTGTTTTTT
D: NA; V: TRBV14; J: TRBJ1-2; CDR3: CASSQETVPGYTF; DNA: TGTGCCAGCAGCCAAGAGACAGTTCCTGGCTACACCTTC
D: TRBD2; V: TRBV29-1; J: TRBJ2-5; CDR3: CSVTSGRARETQYF; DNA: TGCAGCGTGACTAGCGGGAGGGCCCGCGAGACCCAGTACTTC
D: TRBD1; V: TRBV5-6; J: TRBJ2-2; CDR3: CASSKGTGRRTGELFF; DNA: TGTGCCAGCAGCAAGGGGACAGGGAGAAGGACCGGGGAGCTGTTTTTT
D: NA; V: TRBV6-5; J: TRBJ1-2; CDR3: CASSRSGVDYGYTF; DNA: TGTGCCAGCAGTAGGAGCGGGGTAGACTATGGCTACACCTTC
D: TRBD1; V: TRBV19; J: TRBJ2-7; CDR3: CASGDSYEQYF; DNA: TGTGCCAGCGGGGACAGCTACGAGCAGTACTTC
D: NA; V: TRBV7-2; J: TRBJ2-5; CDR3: CASSLAGRQETQYF; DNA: TGTGCCAGCAGCTTAGCCGGCAGGCAAGAGACCCAGTACTTC
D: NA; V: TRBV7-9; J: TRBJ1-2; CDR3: CASTPWGGDSNYGYTF; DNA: TGTGCCAGCACCCCCTGGGGGGGGGATTCTAACTATGGCTACACCTTC
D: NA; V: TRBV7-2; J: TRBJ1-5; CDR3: CASSSKPGPNQPQHF; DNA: TGTGCCAGCAGCTCGAAACCGGGACCGAATCAGCCCCAGCATTTT
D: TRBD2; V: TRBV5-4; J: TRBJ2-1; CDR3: CATVGLGGEQFF; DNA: TGTGCCACCGTGGGACTAGGGGGTGAGCAGTTCTTC
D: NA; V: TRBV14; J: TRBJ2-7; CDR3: CASSQARVGEQYF; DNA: TGTGCCAGCAGCCAAGCCAGGGTGGGCGAGCAGTACTTC
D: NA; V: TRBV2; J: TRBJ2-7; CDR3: CASRPGRISSYEQYF; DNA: TGTGCCAGCAGGCCCGGACGAATAAGCTCCTACGAGCAGTACTTC
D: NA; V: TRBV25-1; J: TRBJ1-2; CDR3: CASSYRAGYTF; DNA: TGTGCCAGCAGTTACAGGGCGGGCTACACCTTC
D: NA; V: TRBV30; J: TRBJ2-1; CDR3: CAWSTGYSDEQFF; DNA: TGTGCCTGGAGTACGGGATATTCCGATGAGCAGTTCTTC
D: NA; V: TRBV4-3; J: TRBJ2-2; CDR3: CASSQGVAAGELFF; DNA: TGCGCCAGCAGCCAAGGGGTGGCTGCCGGGGAGCTGTTTTTT